These 13 T cell receptor beta chains share one sample of origin, sequenced in a study of T cell clones after liver transplantation. Produced via immunoSEQ multiplex PCR; TCRdb's table is partial and in-frame only. The table records under 60,000 clones, roughly 71% of them present only once. The sequences come from CD4+ T cells from blood, collected at the 22-month timepoint. Receptors originate from a human patient who received a liver transplant. The graft donor may have contributed some T cells.

This chain links TRBV9 with TRBJ2-3; D is tentatively TRBD1 or TRBD2 (5 bases each). The CDR3 is made up of 15 amino acids. Trimming left V 2 bases short and J 0 bases short, with 10 bases between. Germline V gene lookup returns CDR1 SGDLS and CDR2 YYNGEE. The CDR3 DNA sequence: TGTGCCAGCAGCGTCTGGGGGTATAGCACAGATACGCAGTATTTT. Translating gives CASSVWGYSTDTQYF.

The CDR3: CAIRGTGDPSGANVLTF. In nucleotides, the CDR3 is TGTGCCATCAGAGGGACAGGGGACCCCTCTGGGGCCAACGTCCTGACTTTC. V is TRBV10-3 and J is TRBJ2-6; 10 positions match TRBD1. The CDR3 extends over 17 amino acids. Trimming removed 6 bases from V and 0 bases from J; junction bases left unmatched: 5. CDR1 ENHRY and CDR2 SYGVKD come from the germline V gene.

The rearrangement joins TRBV4-2 to TRBJ1-2, with D perhaps matching TRBD1 (5 bases). The germline V gene has CDR1 LGHNA and CDR2 YNFKEQ. V was cut by 4 bases and J by 2 bases, with 11 bases left in between. This CDR3 contains 14 residues. As DNA, the CDR3 is TGTGCCAGCAGCCCAGGAGGGGAGAACTATGGCTACACCTTC. Its protein product is CASSPGGENYGYTF.

V usage is TRBV7-2 and J usage is TRBJ2-3; D unresolved. Germline V CDR1 and CDR2: SGHTA, FQGNSA. V gave up 4 bases and J gave up 10 bases, with 12 bases separating them. This CDR3 contains 12 residues. CDR3 in amino acids: CASSSGPQAQYF. In DNA form, the CDR3 reads TGTGCCAGCAGCTCGGGTCCGCAGGCGCAGTATTTT. Drawing the rest from reference TRBV7-2 and TRBJ2-3, the complete variable domain is GAGVSQSPSNKVTEKGKDVELRCDPISGHTALYWYRQSLGQGLEFLIYFQGNSAPDKSGLPSDRFSAERTGGSVSTLTIQRTQQEDSAVYLCASSSGPQAQYFGPGTRLTVL.

V usage is TRBV7-9 and J usage is TRBJ2-2; 7 bases match TRBD1. Germline assignment: CDR1 SEHNR and CDR2 FQNEAQ (reference sequence). V gave up 5 bases and J gave up 0 bases; unmatched junction bases: 3. The CDR3 covers 15 residues. CDR3: CASSLTGANTGELFF. For the CDR3, the DNA is TGTGCCAGCAGCCTAACAGGGGCGAACACCGGGGAGCTGTTTTTT.

This clone was recorded a few times. The chain recombines TRBV18 with TRBJ2-5; perhaps D is TRBD1 or TRBD2 (5 bases each). The CDR3 has 14 amino acids. V lost 3 bases and J 7 bases, leaving 15 bases between the germline ends. The germline CDR1 and CDR2 sequences are KGHSH and LQKENI. CDR3 region: CASSPLTGGGTQYF. The CDR3 nucleotides are TGTGCCAGCTCACCGCTTACAGGTGGGGGGACCCAGTACTTC.

The V call is TRBV6-1, the J call TRBJ2-2, with 13 positions matching TRBD2. The CDR3 has 15 residues. The junction had 9 bases not matched to a gene; V was cut back by 9 bases and J by 8 bases. Germline CDR1 MNHNS, CDR2 SASEGT. The chain's CDR3 is CASRTSGGRAGELFF. CDR3 nucleotide sequence: TGTGCCAGTCGGACTAGCGGGGGTCGGGCGGGGGAGCTGTTTTTT.

V is TRBV6-6 and J is TRBJ2-5; D gene unclear. CDR1 and CDR2 from the germline V gene are MNHNY and SVGAGI (reference sequence). Trimming removed 2 bases from V and 2 bases from J, with 9 bases in between. CDR3 length: 14 residues. CDR3 DNA sequence: TGTGCCAGCAGTTACCTGCCAGAACAAGAGACCCAGTACTTC. Residues: CASSYLPEQETQYF.

This clone occurred a few times. The J gene is TRBJ2-1, the V gene TRBV27; 10 nucleotides agree with TRBD2. The J segment lost 9 bases and the V segment lost 5 bases, leaving 4 bases of the junction unmatched. Germline V gives CDR1 MNHEY, CDR2 SMNVEV (reference sequence). This CDR3 is built from 13 residues. The CDR3 DNA reads as TGTGCCAGCAGTACTAGCGGGGCCCGTGAGCAGTTCTTC. This gives the protein CASSTSGAREQFF.

This clone was counted between two and nine times. V gene TRBV30 combines with J gene TRBJ2-1, with 7 bases lining up with TRBD2. The junction had 11 bases not matched to a gene; V was cut back by 1 base and J by 8 bases. CDR1 and CDR2 (germline): GTSNPN, SVGIG (reference sequence). CDR3 length equals 15 residues. The CDR3 DNA follows: TGTGCCTGGAGTGCAGCGGGGAATCCGGGCGATGAGCAGTTCTTC. Amino acids: CAWSAAGNPGDEQFF.

The V and J genes are TRBV14 and TRBJ1-6, with TRBD1 matching 7 bases. The germline CDR1 and CDR2 sequences are SGHDN and FVKESK. This CDR3 comprises 15 residues. The J segment lost 9 bases and the V segment lost 6 bases, leaving 11 bases of the junction unmatched. CDR3 DNA: TGTGCCAGCAGTCCAACAGGGGCCAGGGGTTCACCCCTCCACTTT. Amino acids: CASSPTGARGSPLHF.

Comments on this clone: Within the sample, other DNA sequences also encode this same CDR3. The rearrangement joins TRBV5-1 to TRBJ1-6; D is undetermined. The V gene's germline CDR1 is SGHRS and CDR2 YFSETQ. This CDR3 region has 14 residues. Trimming stripped 0 bases from V and 3 bases from J, with 4 bases between. CDR3 in amino acids: CASSLGDYNSPLHF. The CDR3 DNA sequence: TGCGCCAGCAGCTTGGGGGACTATAATTCACCCCTCCACTTT.

This chain connects TRBV5-5 to TRBJ1-4; no clear D gene. V lost 0 bases and J lost 4, with 16 bases in between. Germline V CDR1 and CDR2: SGHKS, YYEKEE (reference sequence). The CDR3 spans 17 residues. This CDR3 reads CASSLVGSGSRNEKLFF. The CDR3 DNA reads TGTGCCAGCAGCTTGGTAGGTTCGGGGAGCCGTAATGAAAAACTGTTTTTT.